The 20 T cell receptor beta chains listed next were all sequenced from one sample in a study of T and B cells in COVID-19 patients. BIOMED2 TRB-A/B primer pools were used in multiplex TRB PCR. TCRdb reprocessed the multiplex PCR reads via MiXCR and lists one record per CDR3 protein. The sample has around 660 distinct CDR3 sequences, around 28% seen once. From blood, about 220-500 ng of genomic DNA served as TRB template. The sample taken for sequencing was blood. Source of these receptors: a human donor with active COVID-19.

By share, this clonotype counts as medium-sized. The chain carries TRBV4-2 and TRBJ2-5; 7 bases are a match to TRBD2. In germline, CDR1 is LGHNA, CDR2 YNFKEQ. CDR3 length: 16 amino acids. V was pared by 3 bases and J by 5 bases, with 12 bases of the junction left unmatched. Here the CDR3 DNA reads TGTGCCAGCAGCCAGGCTACTAGCGTCAAAGGGGAGACCCAGTACTTC. As protein: CASSQATSVKGETQYF.

V usage is TRBV24-1 and J usage is TRBJ2-3; maybe TRBD1 (6 bases). The CDR3 consists of 17 residues. CDR1 is KGHDR and CDR2 is SFDVKD in the germline V gene. V lost 1 base and J lost 1, with 14 bases in between. The CDR3 here is CATSDFRAGDGTDTQYF. CDR3 nucleotide sequence: TGTGCCACCAGTGATTTCAGGGCAGGGGATGGCACAGATACGCAGTATTTT.

The chain couples TRBV5-5 to TRBJ2-1; D may match TRBD1 or TRBD2 (6 bases each). There are 19 residues in the CDR3. The V end was cut by 0 bases, the J end by 1 base, with 20 bases between. Looked up from germline, CDR1 is SGHKS and CDR2 is YYEKEE (reference sequence). CDR3 nucleotide sequence: TGTGCCAGCAGCTTGGAGGGCGGAGGGGGGCACACATCCTACAATGAGCAGTTCTTC. Encoded protein: CASSLEGGGGHTSYNEQFF.

There are a few counts of this clonotype. CDR3 sequence reads: CASSFGLAGTETQYF. CDR3 bases: TGTGCCAGCAGTTTTGGACTAGCGGGAACAGAGACCCAGTACTTC. V is TRBV28 and J is TRBJ2-5; 12 bases agree with TRBD2. Germline V gene data show CDR1 as MDHEN and CDR2 as SYDVKM. This CDR3 has 15 amino acids. The V and J ends lost 3 bases and 4 bases, in that order; junction bases with no gene match: 3.

The rearrangement uses TRBV13 and TRBJ2-7; 9 bases match TRBD1. CDR3 size: 14 residues. J was trimmed by 3 bases and V by 5 bases; bases with no gene match: 5. CDR1 is PRHDT, CDR2 FYEKMQ, per germline (reference sequence). The CDR3 coding sequence is TGTGCCAGCAGCGAGGAGGGACAGGGCTACGAGCAGTACTTC. It specifies CASSEEGQGYEQYF. The variable domain in full, with the rest retrieved from reference TRBV13 and TRBJ2-7, is AAGVIQSPRHLIKEKRETATLKCYPIPRHDTVYWYQQGPGQDPQFLISFYEKMQSDKGSIPDRFSAQQFSDYHSELNMSSLELGDSALYFCASSEEGQGYEQYFGPGTRLTVT.

By share of the sample, this clonotype is large. The CDR3 is CASSETGGWSDTQYF. Written as DNA, the CDR3 is TGTGCCAGCAGCGAAACGGGGGGTTGGTCAGATACGCAGTATTTT. The genes are TRBV7-6 and TRBJ2-3; 7 bases are shared with TRBD2. Germline V gene data show CDR1 as SGHVS and CDR2 as FNYEAQ. After removal of 5 bases from V and 4 bases from J, the junction contained 9 bases not matched to a gene. This CDR3 region has 15 residues.

This clonotype qualifies as medium-sized (0.01 to 0.1%). The chain is built from TRBV20-1 and TRBJ2-3; maybe TRBD2 (6 bases). This CDR3 has 15 amino acids. Germline assignment: CDR1 DFQATT and CDR2 SNEGSKA (reference sequence). The ends were cut back, 0 bases at V and 6 bases at J, with 16 bases in the middle. The CDR3 sequence: CSARDLAREWDTQYF. The DNA for the CDR3 is TGCAGTGCTAGAGATCTGGCTCGGGAGTGGGATACGCAGTATTTT.

In its sample, this clonotype is medium-sized. The V gene is TRBV5-1, the J gene TRBJ2-1; 10 bases align to TRBD2. The CDR3 spans 15 residues. V lost 4 bases, J lost 4 bases, and 5 bases stayed unmatched. Germline CDR1 and CDR2: SGHRS and YFSETQ. The CDR3 DNA reads as TGCGCCAGCAGCACGAATAGCGGGGGGTACAATGAGCAGTTCTTC. It translates to CASSTNSGGYNEQFF.

In its sample, this clonotype is medium-sized. CDR3 sequence reads: CASREGLQGQYF. DNA for the CDR3: TGTGCCAGCAGAGAGGGCCTTCAGGGGCAGTATTTT. V and J are TRBV5-6 and TRBJ2-3; either TRBD1 or TRBD2 may fit D (5 bases each). Germline lookup yields CDR1 SGHDT and CDR2 YYEEEE. The CDR3 length is 12 residues. Trimming stripped 5 bases from V and 11 bases from J, with 15 bases between.

This clonotype is deemed large. The chain carries TRBV13 and TRBJ2-1, with a tentative D call TRBD2 (6 bases). V was clipped by 1 base and J by 1 base, with 11 bases between them. The CDR3 is made up of 16 amino acids. Per germline, CDR1 PRHDT and CDR2 FYEKMQ (reference sequence). The CDR3 sequence is CASSLEGGMSYNEQFF. CDR3 sequence (DNA): TGTGCCAGCAGCTTAGAGGGCGGGATGTCCTACAATGAGCAGTTCTTC.

To note about this clonotype: A read error may explain this, as a much larger clone is one base away. V and J are TRBV5-6 and TRBJ2-1; 15 bases are shared with TRBD2. This CDR3 comprises 15 residues. CDR1 SGHDT and CDR2 YYEEEE come from the germline V gene. The CDR3 loop reads CASSSGLAGGNEQLF. CDR3 bases: TGTGCCAGCAGCTCGGGACTAGCGGGGGGAAATGAGCAGCTCTTC.

The genes are TRBV6-4 and TRBJ1-2; D is ambiguous. Trimming took 9 bases from V and 5 from J, leaving 19 bases between them. The CDR3 runs 14 residues. Germline V gene sequence: CDR1 MRHNA, CDR2 SNTAGT. Here the CDR3 reads CARLVVLPKYGYTF. The CDR3 DNA follows: TGTGCCAGGCTAGTGGTCCTACCGAAGTATGGCTACACCTTC.

In its sample, this clonotype is medium-sized. V usage is TRBV12-3 or TRBV12-4 and J usage is TRBJ2-7; no clear D gene. Deletions cut 4 bases from V and 4 bases from J, with 8 bases between. The CDR3 length is 12 residues. The CDR3 nucleotides are TGTGCCAGCAGTTCCGACTTATACGAGCAGTACTTC. This encodes CASSSDLYEQYF.

This chain connects TRBV5-4 to TRBJ2-1; 10 bases fit TRBD2. CDR1 is SGHNT and CDR2 is YYREEE in the germline V gene (reference sequence). V dropped 4 bases and J dropped 2; count of bases not matched to a gene: 3. The CDR3 covers 15 residues. CDR3 DNA sequence: TGTGCCAGCAGCCGTCTAGCGGGGGCCTACAATGAGCAGTTCTTC. It encodes CASSRLAGAYNEQFF.

The chain couples TRBV13 to TRBJ2-7; 10 bases line up with TRBD2. V dropped 5 bases and J dropped 6; count of bases not matched to a gene: 10. This CDR3 comprises 15 residues. Germline V lookup: CDR1 PRHDT, CDR2 FYEKMQ (reference sequence). The CDR3 loop reads CASSQEGSGRAEQYF. The CDR3 nucleotides are TGTGCCAGCAGCCAAGAAGGGAGCGGGAGGGCCGAGCAGTACTTC.

Within the sample, this clonotype is large. The chain is built from TRBV19 and TRBJ1-1, with D hard to call. The CDR3 loop spans 14 amino acids. Trimming shortened V by 0 bases and J by 1 base, and 6 bases separated the two germline ends. The germline V gene encodes CDR1 LNHDA and CDR2 SQIVND (reference sequence). CDR3 DNA: TGTGCCAGTAGTATAGATCATGGGAACACTGAAGCTTTCTTT. Protein: CASSIDHGNTEAFF.

As to this clonotype: Being one base from a much bigger clone, this may be a read error. The V call is TRBV6-1, the J call TRBJ1-5, with TRBD1 matching 9 bases. The CDR3 contains 18 residues. V lost 5 bases, J lost 0 bases, and 11 bases stayed unmatched. From germline, CDR1 is MNHNS and CDR2 SASEGT. The CDR3 DNA is TGTGCCAGCAGTAATAGGGACAGGGTTACTTATAGCAATCAGCCCCAGCATTTT. Its protein is CASSNRDRVTYSNQPQHF.

This clonotype is deemed medium-sized. The DNA for the CDR3 is TGTGCCAGCACCTGGTTGGGGACGGATTCACCCCTCCACTTT. It specifies CASTWLGTDSPLHF. The chain carries TRBV5-6 and TRBJ1-6, with a tentative D call TRBD1 (5 bases). Germline V gene data show CDR1 as SGHDT and CDR2 as YYEEEE. The CDR3 consists of 14 residues. V dropped 6 bases and J dropped 8 bases, with 15 bases sitting between them.

V and J are TRBV6-5 and TRBJ2-3; D is perhaps TRBD2 (6 bases). This CDR3 region has 15 residues. Germline CDR1 is MNHEY and CDR2 is SVGAGI. The V end was cut by 3 bases, the J end by 6 bases, with 16 bases between. The CDR3, as DNA: TGTGCCAGCAGTTATGGCCTGGGCGCGGGGGATACGCAGTATTTT. Protein sequence: CASSYGLGAGDTQYF.

V gene TRBV6-2 or TRBV6-3 combines with J gene TRBJ2-3; 7 nucleotides align to TRBD1. V trimming: 3 bases; J trimming: 3 bases; junction bases outside the gene matches: 6. The V gene's germline CDR1 is MNHEY and CDR2 SVGEGT. This CDR3 comprises 15 residues. CDR3 DNA: TGTGCCAGCAGTTATGGGGCAGGGGGAACAGATACGCAGTATTTT. Amino acid sequence: CASSYGAGGTDTQYF.